Listed below are T cell receptor beta chains from one sample, sequenced in a study of T cell changes during pregnancy in multiple sclerosis. Generated by immunoSEQ multiplex PCR, the TCRdb table keeps only in-frame clones and is missing some. Counted here are some 64,000 clones, about 92% occurring once; the ten biggest clones make up about 2%. This sample comprised peripheral blood, obtained in the second trimester of pregnancy. All receptors come from a female donor in good health, enrolled as a control in a pregnancy study. The CDR3 runs from the conserved cysteine through the conserved F or W. The order of the fields is clone size, J gene, V gene, CDR3 protein. Rows may omit the clone size; those that give it use once, few, many or a size class.

clone size: -; J gene: TRBJ2-2; V gene: TRBV5-1; CDR3 protein: CASSWGLAGGTGELFF
clone size: -; J gene: TRBJ2-7; V gene: TRBV7-9; CDR3 protein: CASSQDGGGLEQYF
clone size: -; J gene: TRBJ2-2; V gene: TRBV4-1; CDR3 protein: CASSQYQGAGELFF
clone size: -; J gene: TRBJ2-3; V gene: TRBV5-4; CDR3 protein: CASSFPSGGTSTDTQYF
clone size: -; J gene: TRBJ1-3; V gene: TRBV5-5; CDR3 protein: CASSLSEGRTIYF
clone size: -; J gene: TRBJ1-1; V gene: TRBV2; CDR3 protein: CASKADTEAFF
clone size: -; J gene: TRBJ2-7; V gene: TRBV18; CDR3 protein: CASSGGQGFNYEQYF
clone size: -; J gene: TRBJ2-1; V gene: TRBV6-1; CDR3 protein: CASTMAGGNNEQFF
clone size: -; J gene: -; V gene: TRBV7-9; CDR3 protein: CASSGNGIVAGEQYF
clone size: -; J gene: TRBJ1-1; V gene: TRBV5-1; CDR3 protein: CASSLGGTENTEAFF
clone size: -; J gene: TRBJ2-1; V gene: TRBV7-9; CDR3 protein: CASSLRSARSTYNEQFF
clone size: -; J gene: TRBJ2-1; V gene: TRBV6-1; CDR3 protein: CASSELGGPYNEQFF
clone size: -; J gene: TRBJ1-5; V gene: TRBV29-1; CDR3 protein: CSVGTGGNQPQHF
clone size: -; J gene: TRBJ1-1; V gene: TRBV9; CDR3 protein: CASSPRTGDTEAFF
clone size: -; J gene: TRBJ2-2; V gene: TRBV28; CDR3 protein: CASREDSGELFF
clone size: once; J gene: TRBJ2-3; V gene: TRBV6-1; CDR3 protein: CASSVDFLLDTQYF
clone size: -; J gene: TRBJ1-1; V gene: TRBV5-1; CDR3 protein: CASSFRDYGTEAFF
clone size: -; J gene: TRBJ1-1; V gene: TRBV5-4; CDR3 protein: CASSWDRGNTEAFF
clone size: -; J gene: TRBJ1-5; V gene: TRBV5-5; CDR3 protein: CASSPIQGGQPQHF
clone size: -; J gene: TRBJ2-1; V gene: TRBV6-6; CDR3 protein: CATSRLADYNEQFF
clone size: -; J gene: TRBJ2-3; V gene: TRBV28; CDR3 protein: CASSLLAGGTDTQYF
clone size: -; J gene: TRBJ2-1; V gene: TRBV11-2; CDR3 protein: CASTPGWGEWYNEQFF
clone size: -; J gene: TRBJ1-5; V gene: TRBV15; CDR3 protein: CATSRDRQPQHF
clone size: -; J gene: TRBJ2-1; V gene: TRBV6-1; CDR3 protein: CASRPSGFHNEQFF
clone size: once; J gene: TRBJ2-7; V gene: TRBV11-2; CDR3 protein: CASSPAPGQDLYEQYF
clone size: once; J gene: TRBJ2-7; V gene: TRBV27; CDR3 protein: CASSHLAGGPYEQYF
clone size: -; J gene: TRBJ2-5; V gene: TRBV10-3; CDR3 protein: CAISESMGGAQETQYF
clone size: -; J gene: TRBJ1-4; V gene: TRBV4-1; CDR3 protein: CASSPRDRPNEKLFF
clone size: -; J gene: TRBJ1-4; V gene: TRBV14; CDR3 protein: CASSQATGWSEKLFF
clone size: -; J gene: TRBJ2-7; V gene: TRBV6-4; CDR3 protein: CASKREASSYEQYF
clone size: -; J gene: TRBJ2-4; V gene: TRBV4-1; CDR3 protein: CASSSKRVGAVGGNIQYF
clone size: -; J gene: TRBJ1-2; V gene: TRBV11-2; CDR3 protein: CASSARDRTTFGYTF
clone size: -; J gene: TRBJ2-7; V gene: TRBV2; CDR3 protein: CASSVGLAGHEQYF
clone size: once; J gene: TRBJ2-2; V gene: TRBV19; CDR3 protein: CASSPGTGGPGELFF
clone size: few; J gene: TRBJ2-3; V gene: TRBV27; CDR3 protein: CASRSRLGTDTQYF
clone size: once; J gene: TRBJ2-1; V gene: TRBV28; CDR3 protein: CASPGQGGEQFF
clone size: -; J gene: TRBJ2-7; V gene: TRBV7-9; CDR3 protein: CASSLGGSPYEQYF
clone size: -; J gene: TRBJ1-5; V gene: TRBV28; CDR3 protein: CASSPLRGSNQPQHF
clone size: once; J gene: TRBJ2-7; V gene: TRBV6-1; CDR3 protein: CASTGGSGGGTEQYF
clone size: -; J gene: TRBJ1-5; V gene: TRBV11-3; CDR3 protein: CASSLEGWETYSNQPQHF
clone size: -; J gene: TRBJ2-7; V gene: TRBV27; CDR3 protein: CASSKMGQTYEQYF